The table lists the clone carrying this TCR beta chain with a few counts. Its antigen is unknown. The germline V gene encodes CDR1 SGHAT and CDR2 FQNNGV. V shed 5 bases and J shed 3 bases, with 14 bases lying between them. This CDR3 spans 14 amino acids. The data were taken from a study of OX40 agonist ivuxolimab in advanced cancers. Study findings and constraints: Clonal expansion in partial responders at 0.1-3.0 mg/kg ranked among the lowest. CD8+ T cells showed, on average, more clonal expansion than CD4+ cells.

Sequenced by immunoSEQ multiplex PCR; TCRdb stores in-frame clones only, minus some. Of about 67,000 clones listed, approximately 87% were seen once; the top ten hold roughly 4.2%. The specimen was CD4+ or CD8+ T cells sorted from blood, collected in a trial of the OX40 agonist ivuxolimab. The chain has TRBV11-2 and TRBJ2-7, with D uncertain. The sequence came from an adult with an advanced solid tumor such as melanoma, head and neck, liver or kidney cancer. Here the CDR3 DNA reads TGTGCCAGCAGCGCCGACTTAGCTGACTACGAGCAGTACTTC. Translated, it gives CASSADLADYEQYF.